These 5 T cell receptor beta chains were all obtained from the same sample, sequenced in a study of blood T cell repertoires in COVID-19. The method was immunoSEQ multiplex PCR; TCRdb's version includes in-frame clones alone and lacks a portion of them. Of some 180,000 clones listed, about 70% were seen once; the top ten hold around 8.1%. The specimen sequenced was peripheral blood. The receptor set was obtained from a woman between 45 and 60 years old with active or convalescent COVID-19.

J is TRBJ1-6 and V is TRBV7-2; TRBD1 agrees at 9 bases. CDR1 and CDR2 from the germline V gene are SGHTA and FQGNSA. Trimming took 4 bases from V and 9 from J; bases not matched to a gene: 7. The CDR3 contains 15 residues. CDR3 loop: CASSSDRGRISPLHF. As DNA, the CDR3 is TGTGCCAGCAGCTCGGACAGGGGTCGAATTTCACCCCTCCACTTT.

The chain carries TRBV29-1 and TRBJ1-1; D gene ambiguous. The germline gives CDR1 SQVTM, CDR2 ANQGSEA. Trimming took off 7 bases at V and 1 base at J, with 7 bases between the two ends. This CDR3 contains 11 residues. In DNA, the CDR3 is TGCAGCGCCGAGAAGAACACTGAAGCTTTCTTT. Its protein is CSAEKNTEAFF. Based on the CDR3 plus reference TRBV29-1 and TRBJ1-1, the full variable domain is SAVISQKPSRDICQRGTSLTIQCQVDSQVTMMFWYRQQPGQSLTLIATANQGSEATYESGFVIDKFPISRPNLTFSTLTVSNMSPEDSSIYLCSAEKNTEAFFGQGTRLTVV.

This clone was observed a few times. V usage is TRBV5-1 and J usage is TRBJ2-1; 10 bases line up with TRBD2. V dropped 2 bases and J dropped 6; count of bases not matched to a gene: 8. The CDR3 runs 16 residues. Germline V lookup: CDR1 SGHRS, CDR2 YFSETQ. The CDR3 reads CASSLAGGPGGNEQFF. As DNA, the CDR3 is TGCGCCAGCAGCTTAGCGGGAGGGCCCGGGGGCAATGAGCAGTTCTTC. Full variable domain (remainder filled in from reference TRBV5-1 and TRBJ2-1): KAGVTQTPRYLIKTRGQQVTLSCSPISGHRSVSWYQQTPGQGLQFLFEYFSETQRNKGNFPGRFSGRQFSNSRSEMNVSTLELGDSALYLCASSLAGGPGGNEQFFGPGTRLTVL.

The gene calls are TRBV19 and TRBJ2-1; possibly TRBD2 for D (6 bases). Trimming removed 10 bases at V and 7 bases at J, with 14 bases between. CDR1 and CDR2 (germline): LNHDA, SQIVND (reference sequence). There are 12 residues in the CDR3. The CDR3 DNA follows: TGTGCCATCGGGACTCCCTGGAATGAGCAGTTCTTC. This encodes CAIGTPWNEQFF.

With regard to this clone: At the DNA level, this CDR3 is encoded by other sequences in the same sample as well. This rearrangement joins TRBV11-2 to TRBJ2-2; D gene unclear. V dropped 6 bases and J dropped 0 bases, with 23 bases sitting between them. Germline V gives CDR1 SGHAT, CDR2 FQNNGV. The CDR3 loop spans 19 amino acids. CDR3 residues: CASSLRSTRRLANTGELFF. CDR3 sequence (DNA): TGTGCCAGCAGTTTACGGTCTACGCGGCGGCTAGCGAACACCGGGGAGCTGTTTTTT.